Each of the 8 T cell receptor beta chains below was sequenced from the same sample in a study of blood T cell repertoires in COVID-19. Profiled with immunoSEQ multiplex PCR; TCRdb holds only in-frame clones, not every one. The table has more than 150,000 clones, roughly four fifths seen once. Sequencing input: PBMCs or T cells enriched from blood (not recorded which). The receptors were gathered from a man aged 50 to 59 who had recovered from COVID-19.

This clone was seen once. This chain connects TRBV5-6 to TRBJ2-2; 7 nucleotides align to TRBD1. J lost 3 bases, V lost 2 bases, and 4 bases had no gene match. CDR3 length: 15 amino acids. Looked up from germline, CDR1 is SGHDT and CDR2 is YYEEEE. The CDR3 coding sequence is TGTGCCAGCAGCTTAACAGGGGTATACACCGGGGAGCTGTTTTTT. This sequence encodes CASSLTGVYTGELFF. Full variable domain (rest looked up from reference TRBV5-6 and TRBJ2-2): DAGVTQSPTHLIKTRGQQVTLRCSPKSGHDTVSWYQQALGQGPQFIFQYYEEEERQRGNFPDRFSGHQFPNYSSELNVNALLLGDSALYLCASSLTGVYTGELFFGEGSRLTVL.

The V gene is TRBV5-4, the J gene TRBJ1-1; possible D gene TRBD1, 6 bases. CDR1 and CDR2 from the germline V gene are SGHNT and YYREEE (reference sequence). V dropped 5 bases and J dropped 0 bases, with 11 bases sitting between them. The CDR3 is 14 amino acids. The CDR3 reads CASRTGHLNTEAFF. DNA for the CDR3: TGTGCCAGCAGGACGGGACACCTGAACACTGAAGCTTTCTTT. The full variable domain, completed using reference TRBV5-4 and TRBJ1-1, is ETGVTQSPTHLIKTRGQQVTLRCSSQSGHNTVSWYQQALGQGPQFIFQYYREEENGRGNFPPRFSGLQFPNYSSELNVNALELDDSALYLCASRTGHLNTEAFFGQGTRLTVV.

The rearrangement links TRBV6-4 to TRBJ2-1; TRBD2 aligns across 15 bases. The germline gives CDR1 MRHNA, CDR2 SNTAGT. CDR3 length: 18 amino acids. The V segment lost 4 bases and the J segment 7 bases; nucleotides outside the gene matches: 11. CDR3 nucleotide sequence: TGTGCCAGCAGTGCTAGGGGACTAGCGGGAGGCGCTGGTAATGAGCAGTTCTTC. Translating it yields CASSARGLAGGAGNEQFF.

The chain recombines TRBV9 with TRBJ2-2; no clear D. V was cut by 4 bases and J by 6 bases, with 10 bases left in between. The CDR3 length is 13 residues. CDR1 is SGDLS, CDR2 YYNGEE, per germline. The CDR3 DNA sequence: TGTGCCAGCAGCCCCGACATTCCCGGGGAGCTGTTTTTT. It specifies CASSPDIPGELFF.

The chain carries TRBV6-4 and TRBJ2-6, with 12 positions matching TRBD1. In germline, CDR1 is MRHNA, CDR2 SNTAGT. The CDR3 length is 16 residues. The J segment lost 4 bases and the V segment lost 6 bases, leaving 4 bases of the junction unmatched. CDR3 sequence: CASSGTGGEGANVLTF. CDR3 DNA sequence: TGTGCCAGCAGCGGGACAGGGGGCGAAGGGGCCAACGTCCTGACTTTC.

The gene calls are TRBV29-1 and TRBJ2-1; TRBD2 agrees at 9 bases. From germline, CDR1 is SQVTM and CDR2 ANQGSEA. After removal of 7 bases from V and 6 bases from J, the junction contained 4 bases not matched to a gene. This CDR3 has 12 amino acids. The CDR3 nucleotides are TGCAGCGGCCTAGCGGGATTCAATGAGCAGTTCTTC. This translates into CSGLAGFNEQFF.

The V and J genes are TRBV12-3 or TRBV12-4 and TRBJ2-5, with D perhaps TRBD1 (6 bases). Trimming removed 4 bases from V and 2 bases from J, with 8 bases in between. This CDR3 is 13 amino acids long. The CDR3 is CASSWGQQETQYF. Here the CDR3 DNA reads TGTGCCAGCAGTTGGGGGCAGCAAGAGACCCAGTACTTC.

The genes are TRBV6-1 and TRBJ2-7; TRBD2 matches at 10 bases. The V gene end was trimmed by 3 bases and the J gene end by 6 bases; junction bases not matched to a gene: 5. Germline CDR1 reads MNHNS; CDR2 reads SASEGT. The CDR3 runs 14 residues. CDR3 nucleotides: TGTGCCAGCAGTGATGCTAGCGGGAGTAGCGAGCAGTACTTC. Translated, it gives CASSDASGSSEQYF.